This T cell receptor beta chain was sequenced during a study of T-cell memory formation after mild COVID-19. Regarding the study as a whole: Second-wave clones with a day 37 peak had unconfirmed SARS-CoV-2 specificity. Shrinking CD4+ clones resided mostly in CM and EM, and CD8+ ones in EMRA.

In this sample, this clonotype turned up a few times. Its target is not known. TCR alpha and TCR beta cDNA libraries carrying sample barcodes and UMIs were produced by 5'RACE using constant-segment primers. One entry per CDR3 protein, called by TCRdb with MiXCR from the 5' RACE reads. In the table there are more than 250,000 distinct CDR3 sequences, more than 15% of which are singletons. The CDR3 has 15 residues. Germline loops: CDR1 LGHNA, CDR2 YSLEER. V was trimmed by 2 bases and J by 5 bases, leaving 15 bases between them. Material: PBMCs or a T cell subset sorted from them (not recorded which). The sequence came from a man between 18 and 35 years old who had mild COVID-19 (a few samples of this study predate the infection). Cell type and time point are not known. The chain employs TRBV4-3 and TRBJ2-5; weak D call: TRBD1 (6 bases). The CDR3 here is CASSQSTGSGETQYF. DNA of the CDR3: TGCGCCAGCAGCCAATCGACAGGCTCTGGGGAGACCCAGTACTTC.